These 22 T cell receptor beta chains were sequenced from one sample in a study of T cell clones after liver transplantation. Their recognized antigens are unknown. Here immunoSEQ multiplex PCR was the method, and the copy in TCRdb shows in-frame clones only, minus some. The table has about 1,300 clones, under 50% seen once; the top ten hold about 32%. Alloreactive TCRbeta sequences came from sequencing proliferating CFSE-low cells in the MLR. What was sequenced was CD4+ T cells from cultured PBMCs. The receptors here all came from a human patient who received a liver transplant. Some T cells may be transferred from the graft donor.

This chain joins TRBV18 and TRBJ1-2; D not certain. CDR3 length: 12 residues. Trimming removed 6 bases at V and 6 bases at J, with 11 bases between. Looked up from germline, CDR1 is KGHSH and CDR2 is LQKENI. The DNA for the CDR3 is TGTGCCAGCTCCCGGGAGAGGGATGGCTACACCTTC. It encodes CASSRERDGYTF.

The genes are TRBV5-1 and TRBJ1-2, with TRBD1 identical over 12 bases. CDR1 is SGHRS and CDR2 is YFSETQ in the germline V gene. The CDR3 runs 16 residues. The trim removed 4 bases at V and 4 bases at J, leaving 8 bases unmatched. The CDR3: CASSRTGTGGGYGYTF. CDR3 nucleotides: TGCGCCAGCAGCAGGACCGGGACAGGGGGCGGCTATGGCTACACCTTC.

Points on this clone: This sequence is one base from a far larger clone and is likely a read error. The chain is built from TRBV9 and TRBJ1-1, with D possibly being TRBD1 (6 bases). The CDR3 covers 15 residues. Germline assignment: CDR1 SGDLS and CDR2 YYNGEE. CDR3 nucleotide sequence: TGTGCCAGCAGCCCTTTCTCAGGGGCTAACACTGAAGCTTGCTTT. Translation: CASSPFSGANTEACF.

Details on this clone: This likely came from a read error, as a far larger clone is one base away. The chain is built from TRBV28 and TRBJ1-1, with a possible D match to TRBD1 (5 bases). Trimming took 6 bases from V and 3 from J, leaving 17 bases between them. The CDR3 has 15 amino acids. CDR1 is MDHEN and CDR2 is SYDVKM in the germline V gene. CDR3 in DNA: TGTGCCAGCAGAACGACAAGGGAAGGGGACACTGAAGCTTTCTTT. The encoded protein is CASRTTREGDTEAFF.

The V gene is TRBV7-2, the J gene TRBJ2-1; 11 bases line up with TRBD1. The V and J ends lost 5 bases and 8 bases, in that order; junction bases with no gene match: 5. The length of the CDR3 is 14 residues. Germline V lookup: CDR1 SGHTA, CDR2 FQGNSA. The CDR3 loop is CASSEGQGVDEQFF. The CDR3 region has the DNA TGTGCCAGCAGCGAGGGACAGGGGGTCGATGAGCAGTTCTTC.

Of note for this clone: This sequence may be a read error, since a much larger clone differs from it by one base. The rearrangement joins TRBV11-2 to TRBJ1-1; perhaps TRBD1 as D (6 bases). This CDR3 region has 15 residues. Trimming shortened V by 5 bases and J by 2 bases, and 15 bases separated the two germline ends. The germline CDR1 and CDR2 sequences are SGHAT and FQNNGV. For the CDR3, the DNA is TGTGCCAGCAGCCCTTTCTCAGGGGCTAACACTGAAGCTTTCTTT. Its protein is CASSPFSGANTEAFF. Together with reference TRBV11-2 and TRBJ1-1, the CDR3 gives the full variable domain: EAGVAQSPRYKIIEKRQSVAFWCNPISGHATLYWYQQILGQGPKLLIQFQNNGVVDDSQLPKDRFSAERLKGVDSTLKIQPAKLEDSAVYLCASSPFSGANTEAFFGQGTRLTVV.

The chain combines TRBV27 with TRBJ2-3, with D unresolved. The CDR3 extends over 14 amino acids. CDR1 is MNHEY and CDR2 is SMNVEV in the germline V gene (reference sequence). Trimming left V 2 bases short and J 5 bases short, with 11 bases between. CDR3 coding DNA: TGTGCCAGCAGTTTAGGAGTAGTAAGAGATACGCAGTATTTT. Its translation is CASSLGVVRDTQYF.

This chain joins TRBV7-8 and TRBJ2-2, with D possibly matching TRBD2 (5 bases). The CDR3 spans 15 residues. The V gene's germline CDR1 is SGHVS and CDR2 FQNEAQ. V shed 3 bases and J shed 8 bases, with 16 bases lying between them. The CDR3, as DNA: TGTGCCAGCAGCTTGTTACGGGATCCAAGGGGGGAGCTGTTTTTT. Translating it yields CASSLLRDPRGELFF. The whole variable domain, filled in from reference TRBV7-8 and TRBJ2-2, reads GAGVSQSPRYKVAKRGQDVALRCDPISGHVSLFWYQQALGQGPEFLTYFQNEAQLDKSGLPSDRFFAERPEGSVSTLKIQRTQQEDSAVYLCASSLLRDPRGELFFGEGSRLTVL.

This clone is medium-sized (0.01 to 0.1%) within its sample. This sequence joins TRBV5-8 and TRBJ2-3; D may be TRBD1 (5 bases). The CDR3 has 15 residues. Per germline, CDR1 SGHTS and CDR2 YDEGEE. Trimming took 2 bases from V and 4 from J, leaving 14 bases between them. The chain's CDR3 is CASSFLGQGADTQYF. CDR3 nucleotide sequence: TGTGCCAGCAGCTTCCTGGGGCAGGGTGCAGATACGCAGTATTTT.

The chain carries TRBV5-4 and TRBJ2-1; no clear D gene. V dropped 4 bases and J dropped 4 bases, with 3 bases sitting between them. Germline CDR1 SGHNT, CDR2 YYREEE (reference sequence). The CDR3 runs 11 residues. The DNA of the CDR3 is TGTGCCAGCAGCCAGTACAATGAGCAGTTCTTC. This encodes CASSQYNEQFF.

The chain couples TRBV15 to TRBJ2-4, with D possibly being TRBD2 (5 bases). V gave up 0 bases and J gave up 3 bases, with 6 bases separating them. In germline, CDR1 is LNHNV, CDR2 YYDKDF (reference sequence). This CDR3 has 14 residues. The CDR3 DNA reads TGTGCCACCAGCAGAGATGGGAGCAAAAACATTCAGTACTTC. This gives the protein CATSRDGSKNIQYF.

In its sample, this clone ranks as medium-sized. This chain joins TRBV7-2 and TRBJ1-5; maybe TRBD1 (6 bases). There are 15 residues in the CDR3. V lost 1 base to trimming and J lost 5 bases, with 12 bases between them. Germline lookup yields CDR1 SGHTA and CDR2 FQGNSA. The CDR3, as DNA: TGTGCCAGCAGCTTAGTGGGCAGGGGAGATCAGCCCCAGCATTTT. It translates to CASSLVGRGDQPQHF.

This chain uses TRBV21-1 with TRBJ1-5; the table's D gene call, TRBD1, was not cross checked with the DNA. TRBV21-1 has pseudogene status. This CDR3 is 17 amino acids long. The CDR3 is CASSKEYPGVHNQPQHF. CDR3 nucleotide sequence: TGTGCCAGCAGCAAAGAATATCCAGGGGTACACAATCAGCCCCAGCATTTT.

The J gene is TRBJ2-5, the V gene TRBV4-2; 9 positions agree with TRBD2. V dropped 0 bases and J dropped 4; count of bases not matched to a gene: 6. Germline V gene lookup returns CDR1 LGHNA and CDR2 YNFKEQ. The CDR3 length is 16 residues. This chain's CDR3 is CASSQDGGGAGETQYF. The CDR3 DNA reads TGTGCCAGCAGCCAAGATGGCGGGGGGGCGGGAGAGACCCAGTACTTC.

CDR3 protein: CASSYTSATGELFF. DNA of the CDR3: TGTGCCAGCAGTTACACCTCAGCGACCGGGGAGCTGTTTTTT. The chain links TRBV6-6 to TRBJ2-2, with D unclear. From germline, CDR1 is MNHNY and CDR2 SVGAGI (reference sequence). The CDR3 is 14 amino acids. The V end was cut by 2 bases, the J end by 5 bases, with 9 bases between.

This chain uses TRBV5-4 with TRBJ2-7; 8 nucleotides align to TRBD2. The CDR3 contains 13 residues. Germline V gene data show CDR1 as SGHNT and CDR2 as YYREEE (reference sequence). V shed 9 bases and J 5 bases; nucleotides not matched to a gene: 10. The DNA for the CDR3 is TGTGCCACCCGAATCGGGGGGGCGGACGAGCAGTACTTC. This sequence encodes CATRIGGADEQYF.

The sample holds a few counts of this clone. The chain recombines TRBV2 with TRBJ1-6, with a possible D match to TRBD1 (5 bases). Germline lookup yields CDR1 SNHLY and CDR2 FYNNEI. This CDR3 is built from 14 residues. V lost 7 bases, J lost 8 bases, and 15 bases lay in between. This CDR3 reads CASKGDAIDSPLHF. In nucleotides, the CDR3 is TGTGCCAGCAAAGGGGATGCGATAGATTCACCCCTCCACTTT.

A remark on this clone: Since a far larger clone is one base different, this is likely a read error. The CDR3: CNARVNSALHF. DNA for the CDR3: TGCAATGCTAGAGTTAATTCAGCCCTCCACTTT. This chain links TRBV20-1 with TRBJ1-6; D remains unclear. Germline assignment: CDR1 DFQATT and CDR2 SNEGSKA (reference sequence). The CDR3 consists of 11 residues.

This clone was detected a few times. This chain uses TRBV2 with TRBJ2-7; no firm D call. Germline V lookup: CDR1 SNHLY, CDR2 FYNNEI. The CDR3 spans 14 residues. Trimming shortened V by 4 bases and J by 1 base, and 11 bases separated the two germline ends. CDR3 DNA: TGTGCCAGCAGTGCACGTTATACATCCTACGAGCAGTACTTC. This sequence encodes CASSARYTSYEQYF.

The chain recombines TRBV11-2 with TRBJ1-5; 10 positions agree with TRBD1. Trimming took 5 bases from V and 4 from J; bases not matched to a gene: 5. CDR1 and CDR2 (germline): SGHAT, FQNNGV. This CDR3 comprises 15 residues. CDR3: CASSLDRGRNQPQHF. The CDR3 bases are TGTGCCAGCAGCCTCGACAGGGGGCGAAATCAGCCCCAGCATTTT.

The V call is TRBV7-9, the J call TRBJ2-5; 9 bases are a match to TRBD2. Germline lookup yields CDR1 SEHNR and CDR2 FQNEAQ (reference sequence). Losses at the gene ends were 1 base for V and 5 bases for J; bases not matched to a gene: 8. The CDR3 is 16 residues long. The CDR3 nucleotides are TGTGCCAGCAGCTTAGGAGGCGGGGGGGCCTTGGAGACCCAGTACTTC. Translated: CASSLGGGGALETQYF. The complete variable domain, with remaining parts taken from reference TRBV7-9 and TRBJ2-5, reads DTGVSQNPRHKITKRGQNVTFRCDPISEHNRLYWYRQTLGQGPEFLTYFQNEAQLEKSRLLSDRFSAERPKGSFSTLEIQRTEQGDSAMYLCASSLGGGGALETQYFGPGTRLLVL.

This clone appeared once. The V call is TRBV10-3, the J call TRBJ2-1; 8 bases line up with TRBD1. V shed 5 bases, J shed 5 bases, and the junction held 11 bases outside the gene matches. CDR1 is ENHRY and CDR2 is SYGVKD in the germline V gene. The CDR3 extends over 16 amino acids. CDR3 loop: CAISLTNRGANNEQFF. The CDR3 DNA is TGTGCCATCAGTCTAACCAACAGGGGGGCTAACAATGAGCAGTTCTTC.